This entry features one T cell receptor beta chain sequence. Its specificity is not known. Trimming took off 5 bases at V and 0 bases at J, with 6 bases between the two ends. This CDR3 has 13 amino acids. Germline assignment: CDR1 LNHDA and CDR2 SQIVND (reference sequence). The iRepertoire nested amplicon-rescue multiplex PCR amplified TCR alpha and beta CDR3s from RNA. For one-step reverse transcription and amplification, about 85-400 ng of tissue mRNA or PBMC total RNA was used. MiXCR, run by TCRdb on the multiplex PCR reads, gives a single entry per CDR3 protein. The sample lists tens of thousands of distinct CDR3 sequences, 20% to 25% occurring once. The data originate from a study of glioma-infiltrating T cells. Study-wide results and limits: Tissue and blood shared very few CDR3 sequences. Gliomas, especially low-grade, showed above-expected tissue-blood divergence; non-neoplastic patients showed below.

Sequencing was done on a sample of glioma tissue, nonneoplastic brain tissue, or PBMCs (not recorded which). The V gene is TRBV19, the J gene TRBJ2-3, with D possibly matching TRBD1 (5 bases). This sequence originates from a human donor with low-grade glioma or glioblastoma, undergoing nonglioma brain surgery, or in good health (not recorded which). The CDR3 sequence is CASSAGSTDTQYF. CDR3 in DNA: TGTGCCAGTAGTGCAGGGAGCACAGATACGCAGTATTTT.